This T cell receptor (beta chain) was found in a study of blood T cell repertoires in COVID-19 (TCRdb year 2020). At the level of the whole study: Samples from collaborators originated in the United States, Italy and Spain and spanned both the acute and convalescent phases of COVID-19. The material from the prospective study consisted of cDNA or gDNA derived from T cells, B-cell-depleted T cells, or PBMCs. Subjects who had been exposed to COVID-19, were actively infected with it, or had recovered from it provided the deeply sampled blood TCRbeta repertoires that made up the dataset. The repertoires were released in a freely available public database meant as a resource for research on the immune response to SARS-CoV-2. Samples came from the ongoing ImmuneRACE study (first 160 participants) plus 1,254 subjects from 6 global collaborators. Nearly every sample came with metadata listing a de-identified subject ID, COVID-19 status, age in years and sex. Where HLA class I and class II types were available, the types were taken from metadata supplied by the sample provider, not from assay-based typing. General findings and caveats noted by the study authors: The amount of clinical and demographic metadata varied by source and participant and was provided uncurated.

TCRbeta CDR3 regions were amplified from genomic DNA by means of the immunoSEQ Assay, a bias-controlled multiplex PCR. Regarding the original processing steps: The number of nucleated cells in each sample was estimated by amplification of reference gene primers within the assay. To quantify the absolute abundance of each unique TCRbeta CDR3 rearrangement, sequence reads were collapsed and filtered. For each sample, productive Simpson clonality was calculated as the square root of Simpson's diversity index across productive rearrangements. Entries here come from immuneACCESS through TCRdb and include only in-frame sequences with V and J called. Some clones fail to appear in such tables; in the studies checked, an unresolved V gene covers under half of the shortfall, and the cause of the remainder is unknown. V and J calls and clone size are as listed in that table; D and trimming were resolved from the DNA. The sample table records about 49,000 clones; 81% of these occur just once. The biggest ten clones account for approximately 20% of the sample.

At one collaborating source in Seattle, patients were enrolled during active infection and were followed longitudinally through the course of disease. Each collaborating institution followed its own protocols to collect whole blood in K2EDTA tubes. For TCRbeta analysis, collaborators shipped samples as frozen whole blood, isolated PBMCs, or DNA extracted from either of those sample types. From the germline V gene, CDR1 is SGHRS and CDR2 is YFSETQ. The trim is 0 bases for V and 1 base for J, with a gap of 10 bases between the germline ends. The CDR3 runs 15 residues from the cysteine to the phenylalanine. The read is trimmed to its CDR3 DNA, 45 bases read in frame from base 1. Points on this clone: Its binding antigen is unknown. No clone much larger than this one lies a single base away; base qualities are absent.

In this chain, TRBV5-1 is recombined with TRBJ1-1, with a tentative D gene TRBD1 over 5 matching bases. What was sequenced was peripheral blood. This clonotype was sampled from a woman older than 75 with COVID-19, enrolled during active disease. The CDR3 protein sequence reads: CASSLEGLSNTEAFF. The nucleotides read TGCGCCAGCAGCTTGGAGGGACTTTCGAACACTGAAGCTTTCTTT.